The rows below give T cell receptor beta chains drawn from one sample of a study of blood T cells in healthy people across ages. Using its own MiXCR run on the 5' RACE reads, TCRdb lists one record per CDR3 protein. This sample yields about 730,000 distinct CDR3 sequences, of which around 46% are seen a single time; roughly 20% belongs to the top ten. Sequencing was done on a sample of blood. Every receptor here comes from a woman aged 55-75 years in good health. The CDR3 runs from the conserved cysteine through the conserved F or W. A D gene is named only where the DNA matches it firmly. Only some rows state a clone size, as once, few, many or a class for expanded clones.

>TRBV7-2|TRBD2|few|TRBJ2-7
CASSFPGLAIYEQYF
TGTGCCAGCAGCTTCCCGGGACTAGCGATATACGAGCAGTACTTC
>TRBV27|TRBD1|few|TRBJ2-7
CASSSGQGIEQYF
TGTGCCAGCAGTTCGGGACAGGGCATTGAGCAGTACTTC
>TRBV6-5|TRBD1|many|TRBJ2-7
CASSRDRGAYEQYF
TGTGCCAGCAGTCGGGACAGGGGAGCCTACGAGCAGTACTTC
>TRBV5-6|TRBD1|-|TRBJ1-2
CASSFRRGRPYGYTF
TGTGCCAGCAGCTTCAGGAGGGGGCGTCCCTATGGCTACACCTTC
>TRBV20-1|-|few|TRBJ2-3
CGYKRSTDTQYF
TGCGGATATAAGCGGAGCACAGATACGCAGTATTTT
>TRBV20-1|-|-|TRBJ1-6
CSALQRSSYNSPLHF
TGCAGTGCTTTGCAGAGGAGCTCCTATAATTCACCCCTCCACTTT
>TRBV11-3|TRBD1|-|TRBJ2-1
CASNQGGIVPHNEQFF
TGTGCCAGCAACCAAGGGGGCATCGTCCCGCACAATGAGCAGTTCTTC
>TRBV3-1|TRBD2|few|TRBJ2-1
CASSPSGRAVNEQFF
TGTGCCAGCAGCCCTAGCGGGAGGGCCGTCAATGAGCAGTTCTTC
>TRBV12-3/TRBV12-4|-|few|TRBJ2-3
CASSPRDPREQYF
TGTGCCAGCAGCCCCCGGGACCCGAGGGAGCAGTATTTT
>TRBV20-1|-|-|TRBJ2-5
CSASPPLVGDQGTQYF
TGCAGTGCTTCCCCTCCACTAGTCGGCGACCAAGGGACCCAGTACTTC
>TRBV7-9|-|few|TRBJ1-2
CASSLAGRGYGYTF
TGTGCCAGCAGCTTAGCAGGACGCGGATATGGCTACACCTTC
>TRBV13|TRBD2|few|TRBJ2-3
CASSSTETSGPQYF
TGTGCCAGCAGCTCAACCGAGACTAGCGGGCCGCAGTATTTT
>TRBV7-2|-|few|TRBJ2-2
CASNPQYGGTGELFF
TGTGCCAGCAACCCCCAGTACGGAGGGACCGGGGAGCTGTTTTTT
>TRBV28|TRBD1|few|TRBJ2-5
CASSTRGLETQYF
TGTGCCAGCAGCACCAGGGGGCTTGAGACCCAGTACTTC
>TRBV12-3/TRBV12-4|-|-|TRBJ2-1
CASSLGQFSEQFF
TGTGCCAGCAGTTTAGGACAGTTCAGTGAGCAGTTCTTC
>TRBV7-8|-|-|TRBJ2-5
CASSLEFRQETQYF
TGTGCCAGCAGCTTAGAGTTTCGTCAAGAGACCCAGTACTTC
>TRBV7-3|TRBD1|-|TRBJ1-1
CASRVTGDTEAFF
TGTGCCAGCAGGGTCACAGGGGACACTGAAGCTTTCTTT
>TRBV7-3|-|-|TRBJ2-7
CASSLDANTYEQYF
TGTGCCAGCAGCTTGGACGCGAACACCTACGAGCAGTACTTC
>TRBV6-6|-|few|TRBJ1-5
CASRPVADPNQPQHF
TGTGCCAGCAGGCCCGTTGCAGACCCGAATCAGCCCCAGCATTTT
>TRBV24-1|TRBD1|few|TRBJ2-7
CATSDSDRAEQYF
TGTGCCACCAGTGATTCGGACAGGGCCGAGCAGTACTTC
>TRBV29-1|-|few|TRBJ2-3
CSAGAREGGTQYF
TGCAGCGCAGGGGCTAGAGAAGGGGGTACGCAGTATTTT
>TRBV4-2|TRBD2|-|TRBJ2-5
CASSQGNLLAGGTETQYF
TGTGCCAGCAGCCAAGGAAATTTACTAGCGGGGGGAACAGAGACCCAGTACTTC
>TRBV7-3|-|many|TRBJ2-6
CASSLSSSGANVLTF
TGTGCCAGCAGCTTAAGCAGCTCTGGGGCCAACGTCCTGACTTTC
>TRBV5-1|-|few|TRBJ2-1
CASSLETTLNNEQFF
TGCGCCAGCAGCTTGGAAACGACACTTAACAATGAGCAGTTCTTC
>TRBV4-1|-|few|TRBJ2-1
CASSPSQGFLEQFF
TGCGCCAGCAGCCCATCCCAGGGTTTCTTGGAGCAGTTCTTC
>TRBV7-9|TRBD2|-|TRBJ2-7
CASSLVTSGGSEQYF
TGTGCCAGCAGCTTAGTGACTTCGGGGGGGTCCGAGCAGTACTTC
>TRBV27|-|-|TRBJ2-5
CASSLYLGKETQYF
TGTGCCAGCAGTTTATATTTAGGGAAAGAGACCCAGTACTTC
>TRBV7-3|TRBD1|-|TRBJ2-1
CASSSRTGADEQFF
TGTGCCAGCAGCTCTCGGACAGGGGCGGATGAGCAGTTCTTC
>TRBV24-1|-|once|TRBJ2-2
CATADGGELFF
TGTGCCACCGCGGACGGCGGGGAGCTGTTTTTT
>TRBV6-5|TRBD1|-|TRBJ2-7
CASRQGASSYEQYF
TGTGCCAGCAGACAGGGGGCGAGCTCCTACGAGCAGTACTTC